What follows describes a single TCR beta chain. Antigen: not known. Trimming left V 0 bases short and J 7 bases short, with 12 bases between. Germline loops: CDR1 MGHRA, CDR2 YSYEKL. The CDR3 is made up of 15 amino acids. This record comes from a study of identical twins. General study findings and limits: The study found that models underestimated out-of-frame TCR alpha sharing in monozygotic twins.

A single record per CDR3 protein comes from TCRdb applying MiXCR to the 5' RACE reads. Here the sample spans under 900,000 distinct CDR3 sequences, over 9% being singletons. These records were also assigned to another study, of yellow fever vaccine responses in identical twins.

The sample taken for sequencing was PBMCs. The TCR comes from a woman aged 18-35 years in good health. V usage is TRBV4-1 and J usage is TRBJ2-2, with D tentatively TRBD1 (6 bases). CDR3 in DNA: TGCGCCAGCAGCCAAGAAGGGCAGGGGAACGGGGAGCTGTTTTTT. Amino acid sequence: CASSQEGQGNGELFF.